The rows below give T cell receptor beta chains drawn from one sample of a study of graft-versus-host responses after intestinal transplantation. The method was immunoSEQ multiplex PCR; TCRdb's version includes in-frame clones alone and lacks a portion of them. The sample holds 75,000 to 95,000 clones, 91% seen once. These receptors' antigens are unknown. The input for sequencing was unstimulated CD4+ T cells sorted from spleen or lymph node cells, taken before transplant. The origin of the receptors is a human donor who was the organ donor for an intestinal transplant. Both conserved end residues are part of each CDR3. Fields, in order: J gene, D gene, V gene, CDR3 DNA, CDR3 protein. A D gene is named only where the DNA matches it firmly.

TRBJ2-1,.,TRBV5-1,TGCGCCAGCAGCTTGGCCCTAGCCTACAATGAGCAGTTCTTC,CASSLALAYNEQFF
TRBJ2-7,TRBD1,TRBV5-4,TGTGCCAGCAGCATAGGACAGGGGCCGTTCTACGAGCAGTACTTC,CASSIGQGPFYEQYF
TRBJ2-1,.,TRBV19,TGTGCCAGTAGTGCGTCATATCCTGTTAGCGTATTCGACAATGAGCAGTTCTTC,CASSASYPVSVFDNEQFF
TRBJ2-2,TRBD2,TRBV4-2,TGTGCCAGCCAGACTAGCGGGGGGGTTGGGGAGCTGTTTTTT,CASQTSGGVGELFF
TRBJ2-2,TRBD2,TRBV11-3,TGTGCCAGCATTGGACTAGCGGGGCTTAACACCGGGGAGCTGTTTTTT,CASIGLAGLNTGELFF
TRBJ2-7,TRBD2,TRBV27,TGTGCCAGCAGGAGGACTAGCGGGAGTCTCTACGAGCAGTACTTC,CASRRTSGSLYEQYF
TRBJ2-7,TRBD1,TRBV28,TGTGCCAGCAGTTCCCAGACAGGGCCCGTCTACGAGCAGTACTTC,CASSSQTGPVYEQYF
TRBJ2-5,.,TRBV29-1,TGCAGCGTTGGGCCGGGGGAGAGGTGGACCCAGTACTTC,CSVGPGERWTQYF
TRBJ1-5,.,TRBV4-1,TGCGCCAGCAGCCAAGGGGGGGGGACCCTCAATCAGCCCCAGCATTTT,CASSQGGGTLNQPQHF
TRBJ2-3,.,TRBV4-1,TGCGCCAGCAGCTACAGACACCTCTCGTGGGATACGCAGTATTTT,CASSYRHLSWDTQYF
TRBJ1-1,TRBD1,TRBV9,TGTGCCAGCAGCGTAGGGACAGGTTTTATGACTGAAGCTTTCTTT,CASSVGTGFMTEAFF
TRBJ1-1,.,TRBV6-6,TGTGCCAGCAGTTATATGAGGTGGAACACTGAAGCTTTCTTT,CASSYMRWNTEAFF